This T cell receptor (beta chain) stems from a study of blood T cell repertoires in COVID-19. Turning to the study itself: Samples representing acute and convalescent COVID-19 were sourced from the United States, Italy and Spain. PBMCs, B-cell-depleted T cells, or T cells were the source of the cDNA or gDNA that made up the material.

Authors' processing steps: Counts of nucleated cells, estimated from reference gene primer amplification, were obtained. Here immunoSEQ multiplex PCR was the method, and the copy in TCRdb shows in-frame clones only, minus some. The V and J calls and clone size were taken over from that table, and D and trimming were inferred from the DNA. The profile covers 87,000 or so clones, with 86% appearing a single time and over 20% taken by the ten largest. The CDR3 covers 18 residues. With 6 bases clipped from V and 0 bases from J, the junction kept 13 bases outside the gene matches. Germline V gene sequence: CDR1 MNHEY, CDR2 SVGEGT.

What was sequenced was peripheral blood. This TCR derives from a woman aged 80 or over in a cohort sampled during active or convalescent COVID-19. The chain links TRBV6-2 or TRBV6-3 to TRBJ1-5; 8 nucleotides agree with TRBD1. CDR3 protein: CASSRRRAGGNSNQPQHF. The DNA for the CDR3 is TGTGCCAGCAGCCGCCGTCGTGCAGGGGGCAATAGCAATCAGCCCCAGCATTTT.